The text below deals with one TCR beta chain. Its specific antigen is unknown. Qualities for individual bases were not recorded, and no much larger clone is one base off. This entry is derived from a study of blood T cell repertoires in COVID-19 (TCRdb year 2020). Study-level background: Samples covering the acute and convalescent phases of COVID-19 were provided by collaborators in the United States, Italy and Spain. The material from the prospective study consisted of cDNA or gDNA derived from T cells, B-cell-depleted T cells, or PBMCs. Deeply sampled blood TCRbeta repertoires from subjects exposed to, actively infected with, or recovered from COVID-19 were included in the dataset. The repertoires were released in a freely available public database meant as a resource for research on the immune response to SARS-CoV-2. Samples were obtained from the ongoing ImmuneRACE study (first 160 participants) and from some 1,300 subjects provided by 6 global collaborators. The sample metadata nearly always contained a de-identified subject ID, COVID-19 status, age in years and sex. Where available, HLA class I and class II types were obtained from metadata supplied by the sample provider rather than from assay-based typing. General conclusions and limits of the study: The quantity of clinical and demographic metadata differed by source and by participant and was supplied without curation.

The immunoSEQ Assay, a bias-controlled multiplex PCR, was used to amplify TCRbeta CDR3 regions from genomic DNA. Processing in the source paper ran as follows. The number of nucleated cells in each sample was estimated from the amplification of reference gene primers within the assay. To quantify the absolute abundance of each unique TCRbeta CDR3 rearrangement, sequence reads were collapsed and filtered. For each sample, productive Simpson clonality was calculated as the square root of Simpson's diversity index over productive rearrangements. TCRdb's version of the immuneACCESS table is confined to in-frame rearrangements and falls short of the full clone set. An unresolved V gene accounts for under half of the shortfall where checked; the remainder is of unknown origin. That table is the source of V, J and clone size, and D and trimming were worked out from the DNA. The sample table holds 75,000 to 100,000 clones, of which more than 65% were seen once. In total, the top ten clones hold about 10% of the sample.

Collaborating institutions collected whole blood in K2EDTA tubes following their own protocols. For TCRbeta analysis, collaborators shipped samples as frozen whole blood, isolated PBMCs, or DNA extracted from either of those sample types. Trimming costs V 4 bases and J 4 bases, and their ends lie 14 bases apart. Spanning cysteine to phenylalanine, the CDR3 consists of 14 amino acids. The read is trimmed to its CDR3 DNA, 42 bases read in frame from base 1. The germline V gene yields SGHRS for CDR1 and YFSETQ for CDR2. The chain employs TRBV5-1 and TRBJ2-5; matching of 6 bases hints at TRBD1 as the D gene. Sequencing was carried out using peripheral blood. The TCR originated in a woman of 80 years or more with acute or convalescent COVID-19. The nucleotides read TGCGCCAGCAGCAACCCAGGGGTTGGAGAGACCCAGTACTTC. This translates into CASSNPGVGETQYF. Here the CDR3 is joined to the reference TRBV5-1 and TRBJ2-5 genes, and the full variable domain is: KAGVTQTPRYLIKTRGQQVTLSCSPISGHRSVSWYQQTPGQGLQFLFEYFSETQRNKGNFPGRFSGRQFSNSRSEMNVSTLELGDSALYLCASSNPGVGETQYFGPGTRLLVL.